Below, one T cell receptor beta chain is given with its context. Trimming removed 5 bases from V and 5 bases from J; junction bases left unmatched: 12. The CDR3 runs to 16 residues. In germline, CDR1 is SGHRS, CDR2 YFSETQ. These data belong to a study of shared T cell receptors in the human thymus. Assay: immunoSEQ multiplex PCR; the TCRdb copy retains only in-frame clones and omits some. The sample includes more than 550,000 clones, roughly 88% seen only once; the top ten take around 0.0099%. These same data were also listed under a study on human thymus T cells. That paper notes: Thymic and blood repertoires appeared to show biased V and J gene usage.

The chain couples TRBV5-1 to TRBJ2-2; 7 bases fit TRBD2. This clonotype was sampled from a girl less than two years old with a congenital heart defect. Sequencing used thymocytes. CDR3: CASRAPGAGGTGELFF. In DNA form, the CDR3 reads TGCGCCAGCAGAGCCCCCGGGGCCGGGGGGACCGGGGAGCTGTTTTTT.